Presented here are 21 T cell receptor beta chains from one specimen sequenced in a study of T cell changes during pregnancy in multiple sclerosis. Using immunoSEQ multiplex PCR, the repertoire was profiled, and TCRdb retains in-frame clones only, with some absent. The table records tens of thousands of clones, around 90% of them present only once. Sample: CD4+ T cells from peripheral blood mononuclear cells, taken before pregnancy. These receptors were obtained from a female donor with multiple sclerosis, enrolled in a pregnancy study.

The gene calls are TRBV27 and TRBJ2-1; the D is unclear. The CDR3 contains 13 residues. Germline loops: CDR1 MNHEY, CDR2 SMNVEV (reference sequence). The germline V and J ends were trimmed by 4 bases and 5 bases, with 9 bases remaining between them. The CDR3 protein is CASSSFPHNEQFF. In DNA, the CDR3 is TGTGCCAGCAGTTCGTTCCCCCACAATGAGCAGTTCTTC.

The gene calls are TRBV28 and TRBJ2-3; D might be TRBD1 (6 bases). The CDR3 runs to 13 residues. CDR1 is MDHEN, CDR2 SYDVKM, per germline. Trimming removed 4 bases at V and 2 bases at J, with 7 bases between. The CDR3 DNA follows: TGTGCCAGCAGTTCAGGGGACACAGATACGCAGTATTTT. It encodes CASSSGDTDTQYF. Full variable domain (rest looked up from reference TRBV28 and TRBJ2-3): DVKVTQSSRYLVKRTGEKVFLECVQDMDHENMFWYRQDPGLGLRLIYFSYDVKMKEKGDIPEGYSVSREKKERFSLILESASTNQTSMYLCASSSGDTDTQYFGPGTRLTVL.

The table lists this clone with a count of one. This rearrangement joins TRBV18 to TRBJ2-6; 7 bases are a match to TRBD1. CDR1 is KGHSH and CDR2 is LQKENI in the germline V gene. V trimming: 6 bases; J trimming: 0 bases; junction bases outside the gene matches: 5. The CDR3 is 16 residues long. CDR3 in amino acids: CASSIRQGSGANVLTF. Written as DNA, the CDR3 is TGTGCCAGCTCCATAAGACAGGGCTCTGGGGCCAACGTCCTGACTTTC.

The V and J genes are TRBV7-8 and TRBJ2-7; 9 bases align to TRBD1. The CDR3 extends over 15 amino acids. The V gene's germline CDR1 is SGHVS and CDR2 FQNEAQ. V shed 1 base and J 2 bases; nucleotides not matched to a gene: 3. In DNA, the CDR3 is TGTGCCAGCAGCTTAGGCACAGGGGGCACCTACGAGCAGTACTTC. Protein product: CASSLGTGGTYEQYF.

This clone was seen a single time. The CDR3 here is CASSRVDPNYGYTF. The CDR3 region has the DNA TGTGCCAGCAGCCGCGTTGATCCTAACTATGGCTACACCTTC. V is TRBV11-2 and J is TRBJ1-2; D unclear. This CDR3 region has 14 residues. From germline, CDR1 is SGHAT and CDR2 FQNNGV. V was shortened by 5 bases and J by 0 bases, with 10 bases between the two germline ends.

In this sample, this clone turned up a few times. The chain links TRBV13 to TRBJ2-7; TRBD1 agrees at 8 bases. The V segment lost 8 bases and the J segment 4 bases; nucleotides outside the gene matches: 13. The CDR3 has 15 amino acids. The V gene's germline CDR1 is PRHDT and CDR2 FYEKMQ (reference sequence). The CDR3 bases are TGTGCCAGCGGCCGAGTTTCCGGACAGGGTTACGAGCAGTACTTC. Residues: CASGRVSGQGYEQYF. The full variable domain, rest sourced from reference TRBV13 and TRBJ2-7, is AAGVIQSPRHLIKEKRETATLKCYPIPRHDTVYWYQQGPGQDPQFLISFYEKMQSDKGSIPDRFSAQQFSDYHSELNMSSLELGDSALYFCASGRVSGQGYEQYFGPGTRLTVT.

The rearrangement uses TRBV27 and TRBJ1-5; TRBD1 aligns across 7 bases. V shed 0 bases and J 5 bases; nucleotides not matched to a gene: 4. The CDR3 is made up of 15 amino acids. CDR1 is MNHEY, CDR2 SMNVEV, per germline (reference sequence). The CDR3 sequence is CASSLSPGGHQPQHF. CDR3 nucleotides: TGTGCCAGCAGTTTATCGCCAGGGGGGCATCAGCCCCAGCATTTT.

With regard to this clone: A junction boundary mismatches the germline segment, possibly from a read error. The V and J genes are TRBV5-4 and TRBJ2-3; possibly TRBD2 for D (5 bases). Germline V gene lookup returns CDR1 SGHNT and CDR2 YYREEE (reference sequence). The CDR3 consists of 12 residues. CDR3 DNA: TGTGCCAGCAGCTTCCCGAGTCGGGAAGAGAATTTT. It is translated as CASSFPSREENF.

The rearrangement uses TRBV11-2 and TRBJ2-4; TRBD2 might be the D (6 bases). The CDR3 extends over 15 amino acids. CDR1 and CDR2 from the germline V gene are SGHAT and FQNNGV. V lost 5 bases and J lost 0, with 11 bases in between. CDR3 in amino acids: CASSPWEVAKNIQYF. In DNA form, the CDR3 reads TGTGCCAGCAGCCCGTGGGAGGTAGCCAAAAACATTCAGTACTTC.

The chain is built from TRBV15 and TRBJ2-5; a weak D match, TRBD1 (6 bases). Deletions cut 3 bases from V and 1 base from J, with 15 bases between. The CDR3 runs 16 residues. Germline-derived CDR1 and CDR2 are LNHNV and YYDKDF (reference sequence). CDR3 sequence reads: CATSRLPTGIQETQYF. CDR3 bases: TGTGCCACCAGCAGGCTCCCGACAGGCATCCAAGAGACCCAGTACTTC.

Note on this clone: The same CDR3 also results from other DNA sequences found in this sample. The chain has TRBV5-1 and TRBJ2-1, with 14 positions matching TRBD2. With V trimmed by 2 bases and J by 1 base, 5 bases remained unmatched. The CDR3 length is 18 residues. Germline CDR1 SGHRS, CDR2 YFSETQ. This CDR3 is CASSFRLAGGTSYNEQFF. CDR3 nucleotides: TGCGCCAGCAGCTTTCGACTAGCGGGAGGGACTTCCTACAATGAGCAGTTCTTC.

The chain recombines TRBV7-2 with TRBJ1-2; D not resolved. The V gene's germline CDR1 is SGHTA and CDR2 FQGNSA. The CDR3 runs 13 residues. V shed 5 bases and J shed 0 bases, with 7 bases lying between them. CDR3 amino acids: CASSPQTNYGYTF. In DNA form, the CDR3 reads TGTGCCAGCAGCCCTCAGACTAACTATGGCTACACCTTC. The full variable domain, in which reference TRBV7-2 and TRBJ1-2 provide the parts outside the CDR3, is GAGVSQSPSNKVTEKGKDVELRCDPISGHTALYWYRQSLGQGLEFLIYFQGNSAPDKSGLPSDRFSAERTGGSVSTLTIQRTQQEDSAVYLCASSPQTNYGYTFGSGTRLTVV.

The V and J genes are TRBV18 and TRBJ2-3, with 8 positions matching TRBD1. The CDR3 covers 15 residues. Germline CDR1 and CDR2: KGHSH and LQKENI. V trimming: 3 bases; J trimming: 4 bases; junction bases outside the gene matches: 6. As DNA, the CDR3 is TGTGCCAGCTCACCGTCCCGACAGGGGTCAGATACGCAGTATTTT. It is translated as CASSPSRQGSDTQYF.

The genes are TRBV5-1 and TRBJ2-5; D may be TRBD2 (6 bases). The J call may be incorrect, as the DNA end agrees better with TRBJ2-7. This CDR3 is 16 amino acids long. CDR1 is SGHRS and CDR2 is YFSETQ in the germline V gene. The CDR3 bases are TGCGCCAGCAGCTTGGTTGGGTTCGGGAGTGGTTACGAGCAGTACTTC. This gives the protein CASSLVGFGSGYEQYF.

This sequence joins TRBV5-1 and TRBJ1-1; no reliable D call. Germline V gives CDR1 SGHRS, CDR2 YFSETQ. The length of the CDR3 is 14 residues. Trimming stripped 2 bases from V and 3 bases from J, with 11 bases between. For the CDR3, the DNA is TGCGCCAGCAGCTTACAGTGGGCAGACACTGAAGCTTTCTTT. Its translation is CASSLQWADTEAFF.

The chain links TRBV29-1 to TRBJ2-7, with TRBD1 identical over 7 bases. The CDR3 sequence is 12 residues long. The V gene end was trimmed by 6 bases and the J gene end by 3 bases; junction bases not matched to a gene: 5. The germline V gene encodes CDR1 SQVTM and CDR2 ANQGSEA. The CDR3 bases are TGCAGCGTGTCCCGGGACAGCTACGAGCAGTACTTC. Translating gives CSVSRDSYEQYF.

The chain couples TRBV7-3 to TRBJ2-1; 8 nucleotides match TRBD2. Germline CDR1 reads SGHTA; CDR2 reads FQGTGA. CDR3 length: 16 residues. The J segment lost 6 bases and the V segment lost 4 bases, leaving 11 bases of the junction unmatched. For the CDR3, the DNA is TGTGCCAGCAGCTCCCTAAGGGGACTAGAGGGCAATGAGCAGTTCTTC. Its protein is CASSSLRGLEGNEQFF.

The CDR3 bases are TGTGCCAGCAGAAAGAACGTCGGTGAGCAGTTCTTC. Translated, it gives CASRKNVGEQFF. The genes are TRBV28 and TRBJ2-1; D gene ambiguous. This CDR3 comprises 12 residues. The ends were cut back, 6 bases at V and 9 bases at J, with 12 bases in the middle. Germline lookup yields CDR1 MDHEN and CDR2 SYDVKM.

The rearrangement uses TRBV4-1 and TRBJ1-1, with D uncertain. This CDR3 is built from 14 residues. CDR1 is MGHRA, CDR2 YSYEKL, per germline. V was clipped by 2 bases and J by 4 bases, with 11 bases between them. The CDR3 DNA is TGCGCCAGCAGCCAAATACCCGGCGGCACTGAAGCTTTCTTT. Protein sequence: CASSQIPGGTEAFF.

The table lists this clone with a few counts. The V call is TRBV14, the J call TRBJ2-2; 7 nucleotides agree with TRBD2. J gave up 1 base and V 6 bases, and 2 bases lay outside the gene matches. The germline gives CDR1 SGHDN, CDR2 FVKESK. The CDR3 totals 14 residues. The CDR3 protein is CASRLAVNTGELFF. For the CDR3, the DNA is TGTGCCAGCAGGCTAGCGGTGAACACCGGGGAGCTGTTTTTT.

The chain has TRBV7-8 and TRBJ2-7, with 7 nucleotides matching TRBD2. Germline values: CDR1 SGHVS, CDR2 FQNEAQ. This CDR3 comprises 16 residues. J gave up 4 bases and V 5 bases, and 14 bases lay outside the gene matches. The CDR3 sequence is CASSPRTGKAGYEQYF. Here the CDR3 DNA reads TGTGCCAGCAGCCCCCGGACTGGAAAAGCGGGGTACGAGCAGTACTTC.